Described below is a single T cell receptor beta chain sequence and its context. The antigen remains undetermined. Other DNA sequences in the same sample also yield this CDR3. This sample was included in a study of shared clonotypes between healthy human individuals. Study-wide results and limits: Among donors, sharing of clonotypes was expected to be affected by sequencing depth. In this cohort, only blood was sampled, and tissue repertoires likely differ.

Some clones are missing from TCRdb's copy, which holds only in-frame ones; the method was immunoSEQ multiplex PCR. The sample has 2 million to 3 million clones; 80% to 95% are singletons. The length of the CDR3 is 15 residues. CDR1 SGHRS and CDR2 YFSETQ come from the germline V gene. The junction had 6 bases not matched to a gene; V was cut back by 3 bases and J by 3 bases. From CD4+ cells came CD45RA+ naive and CD45RA-negative memory subsets. This sequence joins TRBV5-1 and TRBJ2-1, with 7 nucleotides matching TRBD1. The receptor was derived from a man aged 18 to 29 in good health. Some clones in this sample may be carry-over from other donors' samples. The sequencing sample was made of naive CD4+ T cells from PBMCs. Subset defined: CD45RA+ positively selected. CDR3 amino acids: CASSSTGTDYNEQFF. The CDR3 bases are TGCGCCAGCAGCTCTACGGGGACAGACTACAATGAGCAGTTCTTC.